This TCR beta chain originates from a study of T cells in Graves' hyperthyroidism and ophthalmopathy (dated by TCRdb to the late 2010s). Study-level background: Peripheral blood samples were taken at initial diagnosis, before any treatment was given. Prospective prediction of ophthalmopathy was tested in an independent validation cohort consisting of 18 to 20 hyperthyroidism patients and 17 patients who later progressed to ophthalmopathy. After blood sampling, hyperthyroidism patients were treated with methimazole at a starting dose of 30 mg daily, and ophthalmopathy patients were treated with high-dose intravenous methylprednisolone. The paper describes TCR Vbeta CDR3 sequencing of some 130 peripheral blood samples, made up of 40 to 45 ophthalmopathy patients, around 78 hyperthyroidism patients and about 17 progressor patients. For training and testing, the 100 or so patients in the discovery cohort were randomly divided in a 7:3 ratio. Thyroid tissue and blood T-cell repertoires from six Graves' hyperthyroidism patients were also compared in the study. To identify distinguishing TCR V-J signatures, a discovery cohort of 100 patients was used, comprising 43 with Graves' ophthalmopathy and 57 with stable Graves' hyperthyroidism.

The hyperthyroidism patients were between 18 and 65 years old and newly diagnosed, with a disease duration of less than 2 months. Patients with uncontrolled infections, other autoimmune diseases, pregnancy or lactation were excluded. Diagnoses were based on clinical symptoms, serum thyroxine and TRAb, thyroid ultrasound and orbital computed tomography. For progressor patients, blood was drawn at the first diagnosis of hyperthyroidism, before any ophthalmopathy symptoms had appeared. PBMCs were isolated from around 10 ml of fresh peripheral blood by Ficoll-Paque density gradient centrifugation. Progressor patients were initially diagnosed with Graves' hyperthyroidism and developed ophthalmopathy during follow-up. Total RNA was extracted with Trizol reagent, and quality was checked on an Agilent 2100 Bioanalyzer. On the study overall, not on this receptor specifically: Sample size was not statistically predetermined, and blinding of investigators to group allocation was not performed. In cross-validation, a model built on a 13 V-J signature told ophthalmopathy apart from stable hyperthyroidism with less than 90% sensitivity and about 81% specificity, and in testing the same model reached 80%/75%. Most expanded thyroid clonotypes (frequency above 0.001) were also detected in blood, suggesting blood repertoires may reflect thyroid immune responses. In validation, the model predicted progression to ophthalmopathy a median of 6.5 months before onset, with around 70% sensitivity and about 72% specificity.

This clonotype was seen repeatedly, ten times or more. The clone's antigen remains unknown. Base-call qualities are not available, and no considerably larger clone is one nucleotide away. V loses 3 bases, J loses 6 bases, and the germline ends lie 12 bases apart. The CDR3 sequence holds 13 residues, the cysteine and phenylalanine included. The DNA shown is the 39-base CDR3, in frame from base 1. According to the germline V gene (reference sequence), CDR1 reads DFQATT and CDR2 reads SNEGSKA. TCR beta CDR3 regions were amplified from RNA transcripts. A first-round RT-PCR of the TCR CDR3 used the HTBI primer set with the Qiagen OneStep RT-PCR kit. The libraries were constructed in a second round of multiplex PCR and then size-selected and purified. Paired-end sequencing of the libraries was performed with 100 bp reads on an Illumina HiSeq2000. The authors processed their data as follows. Raw data were processed with SOAPnuke, discarding reads with adapters, uncalled bases, mean Phred below 15, or no exact constant-primer or identifier match. COPE v1.2.5 was used to merge high-quality paired reads, and clonotypes were defined as unique nucleotide sequences. MiTCR v1.1 was used to align clonotypes to the IMGT TRBV, TRBD and TRBJ reference segments. The analysis was restricted to V-J combinations with a frequency above 0.0001, which together covered 99% to 99.2% of the repertoires. The TCS score was defined as F50 (clonal expansion) divided by E x V (chaos), with BLOSUM62-based TCRdist calculated between CDR3 peptides within each V-J. Welch's t-statistics and random forest reduced around 520 V-J features to 13, which were used in a naive Bayes classifier (R e1071). In-frame beta chains were kept once TCRdb had trimmed the public reads at Q25 with fastp and called clones with MiXCR. Records with the same CDR3 protein are collapsed into one entry carrying the most frequent genes and DNA. The V and J calls shown here were made by TCRdb, not taken from the authors' results. The sample records fewer than 400,000 distinct CDR3 sequences, around a sixth of which are singletons. Around a quarter of the sample goes to the ten largest clones.

Here the chain combines TRBV20-1 and TRBJ2-1; a weak D assignment points to TRBD2 (6 bases agree). The source material was blood. This TCR came from a woman aged 18 to 35 with Graves' hyperthyroidism that later progressed to Graves' ophthalmopathy. This receptor has the CDR3 CSASGSWANEQFF. The nucleotides are TGCAGTGCTAGCGGGAGTTGGGCCAATGAGCAGTTCTTC.